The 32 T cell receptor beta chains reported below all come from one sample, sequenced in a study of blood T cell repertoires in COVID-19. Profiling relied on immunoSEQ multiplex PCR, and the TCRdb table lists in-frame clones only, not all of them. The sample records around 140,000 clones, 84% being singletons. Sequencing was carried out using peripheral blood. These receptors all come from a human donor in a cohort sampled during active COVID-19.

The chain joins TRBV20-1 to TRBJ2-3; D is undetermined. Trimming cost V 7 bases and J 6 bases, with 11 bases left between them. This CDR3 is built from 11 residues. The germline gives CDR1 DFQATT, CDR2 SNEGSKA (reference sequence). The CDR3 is CSEKLADTQYF. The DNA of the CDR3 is TGCAGTGAGAAGCTTGCGGATACGCAGTATTTT.

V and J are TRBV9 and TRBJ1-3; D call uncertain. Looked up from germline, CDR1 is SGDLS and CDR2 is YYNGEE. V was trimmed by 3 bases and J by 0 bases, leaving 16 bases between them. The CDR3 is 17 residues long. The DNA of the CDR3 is TGTGCCAGCAGCGCCGGGGTTGGAGGGCGCTCTGGAAACACCATATATTTT. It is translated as CASSAGVGGRSGNTIYF.

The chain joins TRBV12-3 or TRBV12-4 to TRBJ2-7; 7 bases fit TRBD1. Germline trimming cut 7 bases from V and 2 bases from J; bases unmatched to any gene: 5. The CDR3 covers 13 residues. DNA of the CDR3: TGTGCCAGCACCAAGACAGGGACCTACGAGCAGTACTTC. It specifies CASTKTGTYEQYF.

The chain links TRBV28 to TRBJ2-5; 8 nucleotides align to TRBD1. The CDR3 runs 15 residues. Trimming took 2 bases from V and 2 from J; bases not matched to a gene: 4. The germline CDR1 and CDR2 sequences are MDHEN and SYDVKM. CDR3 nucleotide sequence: TGTGCCAGCAGTTTAAAGAGGGACAGGCAAGAGACCCAGTACTTC. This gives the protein CASSLKRDRQETQYF.

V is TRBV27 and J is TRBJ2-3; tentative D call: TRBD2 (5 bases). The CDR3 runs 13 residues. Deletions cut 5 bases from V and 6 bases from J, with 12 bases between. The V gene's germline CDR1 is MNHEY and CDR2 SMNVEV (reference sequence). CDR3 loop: CASSPLAADTQYF. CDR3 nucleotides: TGTGCCAGCAGTCCCCTAGCTGCGGATACGCAGTATTTT.

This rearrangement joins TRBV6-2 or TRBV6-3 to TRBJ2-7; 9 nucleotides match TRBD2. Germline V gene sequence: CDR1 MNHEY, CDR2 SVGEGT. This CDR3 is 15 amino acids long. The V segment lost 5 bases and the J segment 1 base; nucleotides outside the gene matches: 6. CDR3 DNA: TGTGCCAGCAGTCCCTTACTAGCGGGTTCCTACGAGCAGTACTTC. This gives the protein CASSPLLAGSYEQYF.

CDR3 amino acids: CASSLRRLAGGLIYTDTQYF. CDR3 nucleotide sequence: TGTGCCAGCAGTCTTCGCCGACTAGCGGGGGGACTAATTTACACAGATACGCAGTATTTT. The chain links TRBV6-6 to TRBJ2-3; 13 nucleotides agree with TRBD2. The germline V gene encodes CDR1 MNHNY and CDR2 SVGAGI (reference sequence). This CDR3 region has 20 residues. With V trimmed by 5 bases and J by 2 bases, 16 bases remained unmatched.

The CDR3, as DNA: TGTGCCAGCAGCTTTACAGGGGGCGTAAACATTCAGTACTTC. This gives the protein CASSFTGGVNIQYF. The V call is TRBV5-6, the J call TRBJ2-4; 9 bases agree with TRBD1. This CDR3 comprises 14 residues. Germline V gives CDR1 SGHDT, CDR2 YYEEEE. V shed 2 bases and J 6 bases; nucleotides not matched to a gene: 3.

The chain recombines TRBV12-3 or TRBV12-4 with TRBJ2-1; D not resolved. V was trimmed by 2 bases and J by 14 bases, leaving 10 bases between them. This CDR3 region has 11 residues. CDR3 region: CASSLRSVKFF. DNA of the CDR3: TGTGCCAGCAGTTTAAGGAGTGTGAAGTTCTTC.

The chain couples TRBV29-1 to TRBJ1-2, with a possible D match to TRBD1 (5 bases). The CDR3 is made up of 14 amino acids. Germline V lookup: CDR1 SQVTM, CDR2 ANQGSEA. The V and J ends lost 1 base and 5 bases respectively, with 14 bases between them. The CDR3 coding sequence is TGCAGCGTTGAAGTAGCCCCAGGGCCTTATGGCTACACCTTC. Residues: CSVEVAPGPYGYTF.

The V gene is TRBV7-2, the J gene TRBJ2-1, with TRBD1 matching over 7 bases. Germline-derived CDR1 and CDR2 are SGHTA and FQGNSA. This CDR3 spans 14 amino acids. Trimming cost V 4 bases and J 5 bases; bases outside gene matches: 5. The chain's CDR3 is CASSSGQVDNEQFF. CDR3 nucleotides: TGTGCCAGCAGCTCCGGACAGGTAGACAATGAGCAGTTCTTC.

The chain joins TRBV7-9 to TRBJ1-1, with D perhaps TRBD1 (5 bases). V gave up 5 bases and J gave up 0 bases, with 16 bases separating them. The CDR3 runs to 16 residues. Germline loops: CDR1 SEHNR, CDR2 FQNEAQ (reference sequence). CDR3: CASSLRALALNTEAFF. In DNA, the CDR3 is TGTGCCAGCAGCCTCAGGGCCTTGGCCCTGAACACTGAAGCTTTCTTT.

CDR3 in amino acids: CASSQDIVGGEPNSTSYEQYV. Here the CDR3 DNA reads TGCGCCAGCAGCCAAGATATAGTAGGGGGGGAACCAAACTCAACCTCCTACGAGCAGTACGTC. The rearrangement uses TRBV4-1 and TRBJ2-7; D might be TRBD2 (7 bases). The CDR3 has 21 amino acids. V dropped 0 bases and J dropped 0 bases, with 27 bases sitting between them. Germline CDR1 is MGHRA and CDR2 is YSYEKL.

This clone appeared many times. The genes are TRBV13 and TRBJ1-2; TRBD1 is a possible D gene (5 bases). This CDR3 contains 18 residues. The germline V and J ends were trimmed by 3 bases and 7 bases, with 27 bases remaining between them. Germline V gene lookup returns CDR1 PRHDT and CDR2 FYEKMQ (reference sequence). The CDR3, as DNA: TGTGCCAGCAGCTTCTCTATTGCACAGGACCCCTCTTTGTCTGGCTACACCTTC. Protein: CASSFSIAQDPSLSGYTF.

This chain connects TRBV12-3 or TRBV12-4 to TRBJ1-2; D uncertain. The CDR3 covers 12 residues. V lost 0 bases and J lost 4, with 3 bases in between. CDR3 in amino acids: CASSLASYGYTF. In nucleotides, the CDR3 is TGTGCCAGCAGTTTAGCTAGCTATGGCTACACCTTC.

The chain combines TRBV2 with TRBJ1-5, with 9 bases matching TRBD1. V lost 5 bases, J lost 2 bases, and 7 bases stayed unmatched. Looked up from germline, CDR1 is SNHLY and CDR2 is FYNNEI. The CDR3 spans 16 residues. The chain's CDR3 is CASSFGQGRGNQPQHF. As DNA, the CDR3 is TGTGCCAGCAGTTTCGGACAGGGGAGAGGCAATCAGCCCCAGCATTTT.

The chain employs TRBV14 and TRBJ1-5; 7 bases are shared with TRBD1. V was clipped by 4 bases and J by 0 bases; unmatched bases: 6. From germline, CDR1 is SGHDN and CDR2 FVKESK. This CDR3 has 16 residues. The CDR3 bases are TGTGCCAGCAGCCCAGACAGGGTCTATAGCAATCAGCCCCAGCATTTT. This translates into CASSPDRVYSNQPQHF. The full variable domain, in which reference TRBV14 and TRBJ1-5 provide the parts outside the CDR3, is EAGVTQFPSHSVIEKGQTVTLRCDPISGHDNLYWYRRVMGKEIKFLLHFVKESKQDESGMPNNRFLAERTGGTYSTLKVQPAELEDSGVYFCASSPDRVYSNQPQHFGDGTRLSIL.

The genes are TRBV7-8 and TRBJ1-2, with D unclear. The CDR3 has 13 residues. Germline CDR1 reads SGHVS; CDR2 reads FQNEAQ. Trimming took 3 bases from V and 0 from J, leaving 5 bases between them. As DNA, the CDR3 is TGTGCCAGCAGCTTGGGCCCTAACTATGGCTACACCTTC. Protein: CASSLGPNYGYTF.

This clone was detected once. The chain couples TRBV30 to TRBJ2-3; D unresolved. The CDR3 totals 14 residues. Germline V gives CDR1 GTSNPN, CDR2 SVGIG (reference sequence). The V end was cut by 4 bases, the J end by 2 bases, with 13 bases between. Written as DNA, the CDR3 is TGTGCCTGGACCGGAGACGGAACCACAGATACGCAGTATTTT. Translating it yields CAWTGDGTTDTQYF.

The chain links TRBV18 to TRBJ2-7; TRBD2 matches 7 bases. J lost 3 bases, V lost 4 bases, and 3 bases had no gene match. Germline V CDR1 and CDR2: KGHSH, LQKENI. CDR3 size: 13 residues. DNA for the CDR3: TGTGCCAGCTCACAGTGGGACTACTACGAGCAGTACTTC. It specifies CASSQWDYYEQYF.

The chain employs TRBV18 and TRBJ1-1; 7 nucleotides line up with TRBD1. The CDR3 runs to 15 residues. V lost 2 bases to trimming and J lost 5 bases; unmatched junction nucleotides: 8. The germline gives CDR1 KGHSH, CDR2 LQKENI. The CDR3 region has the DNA TGTGCCAGCTCACCAGGGGAACAGGGGAGGACTGAAGCTTTCTTT. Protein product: CASSPGEQGRTEAFF.

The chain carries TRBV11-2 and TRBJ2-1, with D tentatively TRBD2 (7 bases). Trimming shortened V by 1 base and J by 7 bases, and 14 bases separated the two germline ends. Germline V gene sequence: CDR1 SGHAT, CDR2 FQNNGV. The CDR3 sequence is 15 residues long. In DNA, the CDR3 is TGTGCCAGCAGCTTAGGGGGGGGGCTTTTAAATGAGCAGTTCTTC. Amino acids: CASSLGGGLLNEQFF.

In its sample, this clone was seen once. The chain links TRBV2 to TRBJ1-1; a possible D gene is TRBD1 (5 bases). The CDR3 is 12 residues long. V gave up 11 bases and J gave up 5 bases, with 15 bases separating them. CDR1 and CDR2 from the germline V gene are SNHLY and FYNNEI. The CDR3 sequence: CAGSYRGTEAFF. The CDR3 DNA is TGTGCCGGAAGCTACCGGGGGACTGAAGCTTTCTTT. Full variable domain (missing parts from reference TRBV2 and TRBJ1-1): EPEVTQTPSHQVTQMGQEVILRCVPISNHLYFYWYRQILGQKVEFLVSFYNNEISEKSEIFDDQFSVERPDGSNFTLKIRSTKLEDSAMYFCAGSYRGTEAFFGQGTRLTVV.

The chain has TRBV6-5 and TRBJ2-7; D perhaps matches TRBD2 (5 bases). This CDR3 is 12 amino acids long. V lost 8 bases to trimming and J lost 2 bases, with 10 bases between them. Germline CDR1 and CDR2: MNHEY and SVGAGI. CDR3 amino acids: CASEGSTYEQYF. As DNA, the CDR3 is TGTGCCAGCGAGGGCAGCACCTACGAGCAGTACTTC.

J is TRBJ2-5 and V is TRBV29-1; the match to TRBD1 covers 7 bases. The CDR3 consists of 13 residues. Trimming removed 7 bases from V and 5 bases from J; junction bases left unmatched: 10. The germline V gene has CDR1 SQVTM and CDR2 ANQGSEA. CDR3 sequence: CSARDRAVETQYF. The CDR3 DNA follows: TGCAGCGCCCGGGACAGAGCAGTGGAGACCCAGTACTTC.

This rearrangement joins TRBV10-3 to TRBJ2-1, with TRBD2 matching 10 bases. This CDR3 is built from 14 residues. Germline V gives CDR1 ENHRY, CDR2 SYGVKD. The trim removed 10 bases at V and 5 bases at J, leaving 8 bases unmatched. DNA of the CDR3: TGTGCCACCCTAGCGGGAGTCATCCACAATGAGCAGTTCTTC. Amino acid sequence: CATLAGVIHNEQFF.

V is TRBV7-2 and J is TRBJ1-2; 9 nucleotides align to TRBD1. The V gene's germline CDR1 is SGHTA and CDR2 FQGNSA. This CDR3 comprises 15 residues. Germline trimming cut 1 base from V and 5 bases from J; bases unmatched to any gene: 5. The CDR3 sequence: CASSLVGQGLYGYTF. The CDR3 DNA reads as TGTGCCAGCAGCTTAGTAGGACAGGGGCTGTATGGCTACACCTTC.

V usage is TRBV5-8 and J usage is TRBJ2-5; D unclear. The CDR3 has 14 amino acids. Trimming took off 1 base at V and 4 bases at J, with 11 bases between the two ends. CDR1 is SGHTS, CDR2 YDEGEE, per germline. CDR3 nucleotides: TGTGCCAGCAGCTTGAGGCAGGCACCAGAGACCCAGTACTTC. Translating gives CASSLRQAPETQYF.

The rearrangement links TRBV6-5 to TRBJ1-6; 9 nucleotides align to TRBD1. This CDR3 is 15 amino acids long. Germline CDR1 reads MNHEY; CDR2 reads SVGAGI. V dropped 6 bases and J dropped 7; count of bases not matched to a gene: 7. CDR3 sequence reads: CASSGDRAENSPLHF. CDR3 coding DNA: TGTGCCAGCAGCGGGGACAGGGCTGAGAATTCACCCCTCCACTTT.

DNA of the CDR3: TGTGCCAGCAGCTCGACAGGGTCGAGAGGCAATCAGCCCCAGCATTTT. Its protein product is CASSSTGSRGNQPQHF. This chain uses TRBV5-6 with TRBJ1-5; 7 nucleotides match TRBD1. The V segment lost 3 bases and the J segment 2 bases; nucleotides outside the gene matches: 8. The CDR3 totals 16 residues. CDR1 is SGHDT and CDR2 is YYEEEE in the germline V gene. Combining the CDR3 with reference TRBV5-6 and TRBJ1-5 gives the whole variable domain DAGVTQSPTHLIKTRGQQVTLRCSPKSGHDTVSWYQQALGQGPQFIFQYYEEEERQRGNFPDRFSGHQFPNYSSELNVNALLLGDSALYLCASSSTGSRGNQPQHFGDGTRLSIL.

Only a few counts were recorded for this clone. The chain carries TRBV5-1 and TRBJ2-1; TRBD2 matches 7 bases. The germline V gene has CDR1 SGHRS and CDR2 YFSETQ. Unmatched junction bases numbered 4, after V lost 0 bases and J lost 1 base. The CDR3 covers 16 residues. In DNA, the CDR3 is TGCGCCAGCAGCTTGGTGGGCGGGAGTTCCTACAATGAGCAGTTCTTC. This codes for CASSLVGGSSYNEQFF.

The CDR3 reads CASSVIGGRANEQFF. CDR3 nucleotide sequence: TGTGCCAGCAGCGTAATCGGTGGGAGGGCCAATGAGCAGTTCTTC. The V call is TRBV9, the J call TRBJ2-1; TRBD2 aligns across 7 bases. The CDR3 is made up of 15 amino acids. Germline V lookup: CDR1 SGDLS, CDR2 YYNGEE. J lost 6 bases, V lost 1 base, and 7 bases had no gene match.